This TCR beta chain was captured in a study of monozygotic twins with inflammatory bowel disease. Points from the study as a whole: Whereas healthy co-twins had higher TCRbeta diversity (inverse Simpson), IBD patients had lower diversity. The data did not back a single strong IBD-associated clonotype or signal. In the analysis, different T cell subtypes could not be told apart.

This CDR3 contains 13 residues. Germline V gene sequence: CDR1 DFQATT, CDR2 SNEGSKA (reference sequence). TCRalpha and TCRbeta cDNA was put through two nested PCRs of roughly 16 and 10 cycles. Following a re-call of the 5' RACE reads, TCRdb has one entry per CDR3 protein and lacks DNA. This table lists roughly 120,000 distinct CDR3 sequences. Comments on this clonotype: Its cognate antigen is unknown.

This receptor was identified in a human donor with ulcerative colitis or Crohn's disease, or a healthy co-twin of an affected twin (not recorded which). The chain couples TRBV20-1 to TRBJ1-1. The specimen sequenced was blood. CDR3 region: CSAREDGNTEAFF.